Shown below are 25 T cell receptor beta chains from a single sample sequenced in a study of T-cell reconstitution after alpha-beta-depleted transplantation in children. TCRbeta library construction was performed incorporating unique molecular identifiers. TCRdb reprocessed the PCR reads with MiXCR, giving one entry per CDR3 protein. The sample consists of about 110,000 distinct CDR3 sequences, around a tenth of them appearing once. The input for sequencing was PBMCs from the stem cell graft donor, taken from the stem cell graft. The source is a human donor who donated a stem cell graft to a child with acute lymphoblastic leukemia.

This clonotype was detected many times. CDR3 loop: CASSESGGAYNEQFF. The CDR3 nucleotides are TGTGCCAGCAGTGAAAGCGGGGGGGCCTACAATGAGCAGTTCTTC. The chain has TRBV6-1 and TRBJ2-1, with TRBD2 identical over 10 bases. Germline assignment: CDR1 MNHNS and CDR2 SASEGT. The CDR3 runs to 15 residues. V shed 2 bases, J shed 2 bases, and the junction held 0 bases outside the gene matches.

This clonotype showed up many times. This chain links TRBV7-2 with TRBJ2-3, with D possibly being TRBD1 (5 bases). The CDR3 is 16 residues long. Germline values: CDR1 SGHTA, CDR2 FQGNSA. Trimming left V 1 base short and J 2 bases short, with 13 bases between. The CDR3 sequence: CASSLVRGTPTDTQYF. The CDR3, as DNA: TGTGCCAGCAGCTTAGTTAGGGGCACCCCCACAGATACGCAGTATTTT.

In its sample, this clonotype was seen many times. CDR3 protein: CASSPYRSTSTDTQYF. In nucleotides, the CDR3 is TGTGCCAGCAGTCCATACAGGTCCACTAGCACAGATACGCAGTATTTT. The genes are TRBV12-3 or TRBV12-4 and TRBJ2-3, with D possibly TRBD1 on 5 matching bases. Between the trimmed V and J ends, which lost 5 bases and 0 bases, there was a span of 15 bases. CDR3 length: 16 amino acids.

In this sample, this clonotype turned up many times. This chain links TRBV6-2 or TRBV6-3 with TRBJ1-1; unclear D gene. Per the germline V gene, CDR1 is MNHEY and CDR2 is SVGEGT. The length of the CDR3 is 16 residues. The V gene lost 0 bases and the J gene lost 4 bases, with 15 bases spanning the gap. The chain's CDR3 is CASSYSKALLGTEAFF. CDR3 DNA: TGTGCCAGCAGTTACTCGAAGGCCCTCTTGGGCACTGAAGCTTTCTTT.

The sample holds many counts of this clonotype. J is TRBJ2-4 and V is TRBV5-5, with D uncertain. There are 17 residues in the CDR3. V dropped 1 base and J dropped 0 bases, with 14 bases sitting between them. Germline V CDR1 and CDR2: SGHKS, YYEKEE (reference sequence). This CDR3 reads CASSLLQPVLAKNIQYF. DNA of the CDR3: TGTGCCAGCAGCTTGTTACAGCCTGTCCTAGCCAAAAACATTCAGTACTTC.

V gene TRBV7-2 combines with J gene TRBJ1-5, with a possible D match to TRBD1 (5 bases). V dropped 5 bases and J dropped 5 bases, with 16 bases sitting between them. Germline V gives CDR1 SGHTA, CDR2 FQGNSA. This CDR3 is built from 15 residues. CDR3: CASSPDPSRDQPQHF. DNA of the CDR3: TGTGCCAGCAGCCCCGACCCATCCAGGGATCAGCCCCAGCATTTT.

The chain couples TRBV29-1 to TRBJ2-1; D remains ambiguous. This CDR3 region has 13 residues. Trimming removed 4 bases from V and 4 bases from J, with 11 bases in between. The germline CDR1 and CDR2 sequences are SQVTM and ANQGSEA. CDR3 sequence reads: CSVVRFGYNEQFF. The CDR3 nucleotides are TGCAGCGTTGTGCGGTTCGGGTACAATGAGCAGTTCTTC.

This clonotype was seen ten or more times. This chain uses TRBV7-2 with TRBJ1-5, with unresolved D. Germline V gene lookup returns CDR1 SGHTA and CDR2 FQGNSA. CDR3 length equals 14 residues. V lost 1 base and J 9 bases, leaving 13 bases between the germline ends. This chain's CDR3 is CASSLGLGFWPQHF. CDR3 in DNA: TGTGCCAGCAGCTTAGGACTGGGTTTTTGGCCCCAGCATTTT.

CDR3: CASSQQRSTYNEQFF. The CDR3 DNA follows: TGCGCCAGCAGCCAACAGAGAAGTACGTACAATGAGCAGTTCTTC. The chain has TRBV4-3 and TRBJ2-1; no clear D. Trimming took off 2 bases at V and 4 bases at J, with 12 bases between the two ends. The CDR3 has 15 amino acids. Germline V gene data show CDR1 as LGHNA and CDR2 as YSLEER.

This clonotype occurred many times. V gene TRBV6-5 combines with J gene TRBJ1-1, with a weak D call TRBD1 (6 bases). The CDR3 runs 17 residues. Trimming left V 2 bases short and J 7 bases short, with 23 bases between. Looked up from germline, CDR1 is MNHEY and CDR2 is SVGAGI. CDR3 DNA sequence: TGTGCCAGCAGTTACGGACCTACAGGGAACCGTGCCCGTGAAGCTTTCTTT. Translation gives CASSYGPTGNRAREAFF.

The sample holds many counts of this clonotype. The V gene is TRBV7-2, the J gene TRBJ1-2; D perhaps matches TRBD1 (6 bases). Germline CDR1 SGHTA, CDR2 FQGNSA. This CDR3 is built from 14 residues. The V end was cut by 5 bases, the J end by 5 bases, with 15 bases between. CDR3 nucleotide sequence: TGTGCCAGCAGCCCTGGGAGACAGGCTTATGGCTACACCTTC. Translation gives CASSPGRQAYGYTF.

Turning to this clonotype: Compared with germline, one end of the junction differs, possibly owing to a read error. This chain joins TRBV7-9 and TRBJ2-6; D might be TRBD1 (5 bases). CDR3 length: 17 amino acids. Per the germline V gene, CDR1 is SEHNR and CDR2 is FQNEAQ (reference sequence). The CDR3 here is CASSLGSGRSGANGLTF. CDR3 DNA: TGTGCCAGCAGCTTAGGGTCGGGCAGGTCTGGGGCCAACGGCCTGACTTTC. Using reference TRBV7-9 and TRBJ2-6 for the parts outside the CDR3, the full variable domain is DTGVSQNPRHKITKRGQNVTFRCDPISEHNRLYWYRQTLGQGPEFLTYFQNEAQLEKSRLLSDRFSAERPKGSFSTLEIQRTEQGDSAMYLCASSLGSGRSGANGLTFGAGSRLTVL.

This clonotype was counted many times. The CDR3 region is CASSSTRTGVYEQYF. The CDR3 bases are TGTGCCAGCAGTTCCACACGGACAGGAGTCTACGAGCAGTACTTC. The J gene is TRBJ2-7, the V gene TRBV6-2 or TRBV6-3; 7 bases agree with TRBD1. The CDR3 loop spans 15 amino acids. CDR1 is MNHEY and CDR2 is SVGEGT in the germline V gene. Trimming took 4 bases from V and 3 from J; bases not matched to a gene: 9.

This clonotype was detected many times. The chain carries TRBV12-3 or TRBV12-4 and TRBJ2-7; 7 nucleotides match TRBD2. J gave up 2 bases and V 1 base, and 5 bases lay outside the gene matches. The CDR3 runs 15 residues. The CDR3 sequence is CASSLGPSGPYEQYF. CDR3 nucleotide sequence: TGTGCCAGCAGTTTAGGGCCTAGCGGCCCCTACGAGCAGTACTTC.

This rearrangement joins TRBV10-3 to TRBJ2-1; a weak D match, TRBD2 (6 bases). Germline V gene data show CDR1 as ENHRY and CDR2 as SYGVKD. The CDR3 sequence is 13 residues long. Trimming removed 2 bases at V and 8 bases at J, with 10 bases between. CDR3 bases: TGTGCCATCAGTGAGGCGGGGCCGGATGAGCAGTTCTTC. Translated: CAISEAGPDEQFF.

This clonotype was recorded many times. This rearrangement joins TRBV7-2 to TRBJ2-5; D unresolved. The CDR3 covers 14 residues. Germline V lookup: CDR1 SGHTA, CDR2 FQGNSA. Trimming removed 3 bases from V and 2 bases from J, with 10 bases in between. The CDR3: CASSLPIFQETQYF. DNA of the CDR3: TGTGCCAGCAGCTTGCCTATTTTTCAAGAGACCCAGTACTTC.

This clonotype has a handful of counts. One base away lies a much larger clone, so this may be a sequencing read error. The V gene is TRBV7-6, the J gene TRBJ2-5; D unresolved. Germline loops: CDR1 SGHVS, CDR2 FNYEAQ. The CDR3 length is 14 residues. The CDR3 DNA reads as TGTACCAGCAGCTTAGTGGGCAGCAAAGAGACCCAGTACTTC. Translation gives CTSSLVGSKETQYF. Supplemented by reference TRBV7-6 and TRBJ2-5, the full variable domain reads GAGVSQSPRYKVTKRGQDVALRCDPISGHVSLYWYRQALGQGPEFLTYFNYEAQQDKSGLPNDRFSAERPEGSISTLTIQRTEQRDSAMYRCTSSLVGSKETQYFGPGTRLLVL.

This clonotype was seen at least ten times. The J gene is TRBJ2-7, the V gene TRBV10-3; tentatively, D is TRBD1 (6 bases). CDR1 ENHRY and CDR2 SYGVKD come from the germline V gene. CDR3 length: 13 amino acids. Trimming took 9 bases from V and 5 from J, leaving 17 bases between them. In DNA, the CDR3 is TGTGCCATAAGATGGGGGCCTACCAACGAGCAGTACTTC. Protein: CAIRWGPTNEQYF.

This clonotype has at least ten counts. V gene TRBV10-3 combines with J gene TRBJ2-5; D not certain. Trimming took 0 bases from V and 4 from J, leaving 6 bases between them. Germline V gene lookup returns CDR1 ENHRY and CDR2 SYGVKD. The CDR3 spans 13 residues. In nucleotides, the CDR3 is TGTGCCATCAGTGAGTCCACCCCAGAGACCCAGTACTTC. Its protein is CAISESTPETQYF.

This clonotype was observed many times. V gene TRBV20-1 combines with J gene TRBJ2-1; 7 bases line up with TRBD2. The CDR3 loop spans 20 amino acids. Germline V CDR1 and CDR2: DFQATT, SNEGSKA (reference sequence). Unmatched junction bases numbered 17, after V lost 0 bases and J lost 0 bases. The chain's CDR3 is CSARDPGLVSYFSSYNEQFF. The CDR3, as DNA: TGCAGTGCTAGAGATCCCGGACTAGTTTCCTACTTTTCCTCCTACAATGAGCAGTTCTTC.

This clonotype was recorded many times. The chain recombines TRBV28 with TRBJ2-5, with unresolved D. The V gene's germline CDR1 is MDHEN and CDR2 SYDVKM. The CDR3 runs 13 residues. V was clipped by 4 bases and J by 7 bases, with 13 bases between them. The CDR3 loop reads CASSSLPRGTQYF. The CDR3 region has the DNA TGTGCCAGCAGTTCCCTCCCCCGAGGGACCCAGTACTTC.

This clonotype was counted ten times or more. The chain joins TRBV27 to TRBJ2-7; 11 bases fit TRBD1. The CDR3 is 13 residues long. The V gene's germline CDR1 is MNHEY and CDR2 SMNVEV (reference sequence). V was clipped by 5 bases and J by 6 bases; unmatched bases: 3. CDR3: CASSQGTGGEQYF. The CDR3 nucleotides read TGTGCCAGCAGTCAGGGGACAGGGGGCGAGCAGTACTTC.

This clonotype was seen at least ten times. The V and J genes are TRBV27 and TRBJ2-1; D is uncertain. V was pared by 4 bases and J by 1 base, with 11 bases between. Germline V gene lookup returns CDR1 MNHEY and CDR2 SMNVEV (reference sequence). This CDR3 is built from 15 residues. For the CDR3, the DNA is TGTGCCAGCAGTTCCGTCTCCCGGTCCTACAATGAGCAGTTCTTC. Translating gives CASSSVSRSYNEQFF.

This clonotype was seen a handful of times. The chain recombines TRBV5-8 with TRBJ1-6, with D perhaps matching TRBD1 (5 bases). CDR1 SGHTS and CDR2 YDEGEE come from the germline V gene. This CDR3 comprises 16 residues. V was clipped by 6 bases and J by 3 bases, with 16 bases between them. The CDR3 spells CASTPWEDSYNSPLHF. For the CDR3, the DNA is TGTGCCAGCACCCCTTGGGAAGACAGCTATAATTCACCCCTCCACTTT.

This clonotype was seen only a few times. As DNA, the CDR3 is TGTGCCAGCTCTCTACTTGGACAGGGGGGCAATGAGCAGTTCTTC. This sequence encodes CASSLLGQGGNEQFF. The chain links TRBV18 to TRBJ2-1, with 10 bases identical to TRBD1. CDR3 length equals 15 residues. In germline, CDR1 is KGHSH, CDR2 LQKENI. Trimming removed 6 bases from V and 6 bases from J; junction bases left unmatched: 8.